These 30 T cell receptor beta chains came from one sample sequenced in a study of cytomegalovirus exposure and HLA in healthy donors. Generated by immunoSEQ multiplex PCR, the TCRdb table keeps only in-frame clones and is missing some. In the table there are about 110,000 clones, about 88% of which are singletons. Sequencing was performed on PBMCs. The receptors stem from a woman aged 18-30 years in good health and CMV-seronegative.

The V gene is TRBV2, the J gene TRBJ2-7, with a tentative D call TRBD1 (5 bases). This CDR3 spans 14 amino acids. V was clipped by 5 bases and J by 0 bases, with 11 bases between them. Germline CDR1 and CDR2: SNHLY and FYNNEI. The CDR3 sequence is CASSSQGSSYEQYF. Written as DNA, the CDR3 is TGTGCCAGCAGTTCTCAGGGCAGCTCCTACGAGCAGTACTTC.

The CDR3 is CASSLTGAGETQYF. In DNA, the CDR3 is TGTGCCAGCAGCTTAACAGGGGCAGGGGAGACCCAGTACTTC. V and J are TRBV7-3 and TRBJ2-5; D possibly corresponds to TRBD1 (5 bases). The germline gives CDR1 SGHTA, CDR2 FQGTGA. The length of the CDR3 is 14 residues. Trimming cost V 0 bases and J 5 bases, with 10 bases left between them.

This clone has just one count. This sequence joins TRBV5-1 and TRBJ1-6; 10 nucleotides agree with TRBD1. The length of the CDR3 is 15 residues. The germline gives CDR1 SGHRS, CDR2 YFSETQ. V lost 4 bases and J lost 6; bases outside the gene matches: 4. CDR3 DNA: TGCGCCAGCAGCCCGGGGGACAGGGGTAATTCACCCCTCCACTTT. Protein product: CASSPGDRGNSPLHF.

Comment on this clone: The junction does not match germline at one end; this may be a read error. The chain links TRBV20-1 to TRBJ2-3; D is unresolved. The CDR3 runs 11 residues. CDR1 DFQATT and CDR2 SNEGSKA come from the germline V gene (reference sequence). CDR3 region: CSAPSIDTQYF. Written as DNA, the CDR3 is TGCAGTGCTCCGAGCATAGATACGCAGTATTTT.

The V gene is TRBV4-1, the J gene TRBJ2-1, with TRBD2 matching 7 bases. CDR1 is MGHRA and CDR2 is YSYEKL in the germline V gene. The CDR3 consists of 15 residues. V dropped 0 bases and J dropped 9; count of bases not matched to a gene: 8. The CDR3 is CASSQERGGSGEQFF. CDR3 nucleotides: TGCGCCAGCAGCCAAGAGCGGGGAGGGTCGGGTGAGCAGTTCTTC.

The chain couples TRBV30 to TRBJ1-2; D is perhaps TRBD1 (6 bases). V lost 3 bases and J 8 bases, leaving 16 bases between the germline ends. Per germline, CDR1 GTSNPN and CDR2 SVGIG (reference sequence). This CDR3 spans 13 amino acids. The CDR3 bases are TGTGCCTGGAGCCGCGGGGGGGCTGGAGGCTACACCTTC. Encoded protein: CAWSRGGAGGYTF.

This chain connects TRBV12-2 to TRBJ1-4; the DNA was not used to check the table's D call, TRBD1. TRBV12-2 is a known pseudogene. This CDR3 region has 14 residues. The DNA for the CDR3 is TGTGCAAGTCGCCGGACAGGGGTTGGGGAAAAACTGTTTTTT. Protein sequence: CASRRTGVGEKLFF.

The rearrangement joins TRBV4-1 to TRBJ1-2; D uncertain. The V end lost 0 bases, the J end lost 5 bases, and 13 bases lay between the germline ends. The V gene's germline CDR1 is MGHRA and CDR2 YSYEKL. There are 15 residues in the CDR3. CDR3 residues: CASSQDLGRQYGYTF. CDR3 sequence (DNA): TGCGCCAGCAGCCAAGATCTGGGCAGGCAGTATGGCTACACCTTC.

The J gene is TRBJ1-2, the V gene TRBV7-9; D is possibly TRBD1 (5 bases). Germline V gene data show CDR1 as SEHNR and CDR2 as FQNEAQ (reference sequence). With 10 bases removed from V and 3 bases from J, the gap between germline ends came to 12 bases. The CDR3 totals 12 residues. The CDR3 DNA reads TGTGCCACCACGGGGGTGTACTATGGCTACACCTTC. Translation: CATTGVYYGYTF.

CDR3 sequence reads: CASSPGQPFYEQYF. The CDR3 DNA is TGCGCCAGCAGTCCAGGACAGCCCTTCTACGAGCAGTACTTC. The chain combines TRBV23-1 with TRBJ2-7; a weak D match, TRBD1 (6 bases). TRBV23-1 is labeled an ORF, and its function is uncertain. Trimming shortened V by 4 bases and J by 3 bases, and 13 bases separated the two germline ends. The CDR3 loop spans 14 amino acids.

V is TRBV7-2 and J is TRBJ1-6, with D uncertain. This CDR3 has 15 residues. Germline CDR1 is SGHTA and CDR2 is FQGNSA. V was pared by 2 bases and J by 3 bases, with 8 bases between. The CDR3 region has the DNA TGTGCCAGCAGCTTATACGGGATCTATAATTCACCCCTCCACTTT. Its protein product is CASSLYGIYNSPLHF.

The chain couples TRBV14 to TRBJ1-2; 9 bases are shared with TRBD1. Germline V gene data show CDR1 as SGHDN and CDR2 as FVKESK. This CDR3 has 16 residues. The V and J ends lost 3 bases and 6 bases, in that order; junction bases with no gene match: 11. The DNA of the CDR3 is TGTGCCAGCAGCCACGAGGGACAGGGAGATATCGATGGCTACACCTTC. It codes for CASSHEGQGDIDGYTF.

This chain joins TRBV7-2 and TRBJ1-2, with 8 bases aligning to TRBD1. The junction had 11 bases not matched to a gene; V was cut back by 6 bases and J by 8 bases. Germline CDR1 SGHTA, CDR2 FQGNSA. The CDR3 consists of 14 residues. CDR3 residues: CASRFPGQEGGYTF. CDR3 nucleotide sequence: TGTGCCAGCAGATTTCCGGGACAGGAGGGGGGCTACACCTTC.

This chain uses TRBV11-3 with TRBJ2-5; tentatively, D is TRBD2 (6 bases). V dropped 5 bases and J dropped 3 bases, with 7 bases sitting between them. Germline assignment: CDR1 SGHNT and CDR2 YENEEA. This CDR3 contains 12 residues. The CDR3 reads CASSRGKETQYF. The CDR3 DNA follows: TGTGCCAGCAGCCGGGGGAAAGAGACCCAGTACTTC.

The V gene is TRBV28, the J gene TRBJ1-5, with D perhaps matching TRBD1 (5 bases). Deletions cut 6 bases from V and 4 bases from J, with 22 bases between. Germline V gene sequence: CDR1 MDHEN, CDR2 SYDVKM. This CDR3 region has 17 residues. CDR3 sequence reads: CASSGLRVRENNQPQHF. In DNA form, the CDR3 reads TGTGCCAGCAGCGGATTACGCGTCAGGGAAAATAATCAGCCCCAGCATTTT.

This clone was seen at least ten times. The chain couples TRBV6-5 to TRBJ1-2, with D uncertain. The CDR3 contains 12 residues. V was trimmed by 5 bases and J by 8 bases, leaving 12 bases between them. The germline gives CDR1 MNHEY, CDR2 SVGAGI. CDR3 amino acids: CASSLFGGGYTF. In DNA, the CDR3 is TGTGCCAGCAGTCTCTTCGGCGGCGGCTACACCTTC.

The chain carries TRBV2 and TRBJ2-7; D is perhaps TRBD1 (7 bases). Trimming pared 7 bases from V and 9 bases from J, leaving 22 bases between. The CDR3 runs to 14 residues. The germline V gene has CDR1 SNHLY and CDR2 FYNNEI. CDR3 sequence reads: CASTRRGDPVAQYF. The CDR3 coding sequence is TGTGCCAGCACCCGCAGGGGGGACCCCGTCGCGCAGTACTTC.

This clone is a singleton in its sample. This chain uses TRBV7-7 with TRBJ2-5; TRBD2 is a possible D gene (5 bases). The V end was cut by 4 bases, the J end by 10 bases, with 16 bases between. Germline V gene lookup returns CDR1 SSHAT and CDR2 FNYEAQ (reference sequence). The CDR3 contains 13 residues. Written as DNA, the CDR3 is TGTGCCAGCAGCTCCCTAAGAGGAGGTGACCAGTACTTC. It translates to CASSSLRGGDQYF.

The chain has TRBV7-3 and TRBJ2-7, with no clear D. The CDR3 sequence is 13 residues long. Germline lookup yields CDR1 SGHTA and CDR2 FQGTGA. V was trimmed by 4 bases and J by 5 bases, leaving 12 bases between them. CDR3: CASSSTPRDEQYF. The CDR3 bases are TGTGCCAGCAGCTCCACACCCCGGGACGAGCAGTACTTC.

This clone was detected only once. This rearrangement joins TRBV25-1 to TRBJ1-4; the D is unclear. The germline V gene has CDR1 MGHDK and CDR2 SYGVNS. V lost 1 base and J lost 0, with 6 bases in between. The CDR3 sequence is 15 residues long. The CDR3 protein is CASSESPATNEKLFF. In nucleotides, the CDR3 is TGTGCCAGCAGTGAATCCCCAGCAACTAATGAAAAACTGTTTTTT.

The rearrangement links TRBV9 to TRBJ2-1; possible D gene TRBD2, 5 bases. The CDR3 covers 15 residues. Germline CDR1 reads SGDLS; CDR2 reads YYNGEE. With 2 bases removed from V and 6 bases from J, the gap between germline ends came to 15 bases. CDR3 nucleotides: TGTGCCAGCAGCGTGGGTGGGAGATCCGCCAATGAGCAGTTCTTC. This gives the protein CASSVGGRSANEQFF.

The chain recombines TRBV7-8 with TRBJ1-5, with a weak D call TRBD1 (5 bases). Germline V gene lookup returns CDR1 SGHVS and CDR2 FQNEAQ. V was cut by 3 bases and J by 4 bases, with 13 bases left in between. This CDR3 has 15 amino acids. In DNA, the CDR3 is TGTGCCAGCAGCTTCCCGGGGGAGAAGAATCAGCCCCAGCATTTT. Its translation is CASSFPGEKNQPQHF.

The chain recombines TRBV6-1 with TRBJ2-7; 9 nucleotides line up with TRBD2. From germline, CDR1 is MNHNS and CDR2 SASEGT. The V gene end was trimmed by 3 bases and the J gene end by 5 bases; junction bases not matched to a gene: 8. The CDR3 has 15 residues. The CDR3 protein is CASSEGSGSSHEQYF. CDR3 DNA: TGTGCCAGCAGTGAGGGTAGCGGGAGTTCACACGAGCAGTACTTC.

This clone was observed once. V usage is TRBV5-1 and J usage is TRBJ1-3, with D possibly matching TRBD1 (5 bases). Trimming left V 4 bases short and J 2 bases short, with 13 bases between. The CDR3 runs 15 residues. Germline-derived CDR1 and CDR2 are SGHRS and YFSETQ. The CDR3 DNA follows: TGCGCCAGCAGCCTGGAGGGGAAGACTGGAAACACCATATATTTT. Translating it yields CASSLEGKTGNTIYF.

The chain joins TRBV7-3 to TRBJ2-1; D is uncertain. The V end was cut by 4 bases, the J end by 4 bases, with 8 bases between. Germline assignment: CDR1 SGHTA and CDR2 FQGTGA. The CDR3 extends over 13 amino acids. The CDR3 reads CASSSGLYNEQFF. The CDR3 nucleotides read TGTGCCAGCAGCTCGGGTCTATACAATGAGCAGTTCTTC.

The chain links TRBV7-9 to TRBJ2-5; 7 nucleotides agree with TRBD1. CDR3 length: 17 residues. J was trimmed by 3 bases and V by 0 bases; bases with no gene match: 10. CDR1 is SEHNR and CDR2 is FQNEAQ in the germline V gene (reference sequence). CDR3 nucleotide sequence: TGTGCCAGCAGCTTAGCGACGAATTGGCAGGGGGAAGAGACCCAGTACTTC. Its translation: CASSLATNWQGEETQYF.

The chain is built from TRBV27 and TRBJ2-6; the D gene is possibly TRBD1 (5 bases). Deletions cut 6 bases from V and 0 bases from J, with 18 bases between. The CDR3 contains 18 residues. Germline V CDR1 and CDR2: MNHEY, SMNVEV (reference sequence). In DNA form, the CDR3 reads TGTGCCAGCAGCCTCTACGGACACAGTGGCTCTGGGGCCAACGTCCTGACTTTC. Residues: CASSLYGHSGSGANVLTF.

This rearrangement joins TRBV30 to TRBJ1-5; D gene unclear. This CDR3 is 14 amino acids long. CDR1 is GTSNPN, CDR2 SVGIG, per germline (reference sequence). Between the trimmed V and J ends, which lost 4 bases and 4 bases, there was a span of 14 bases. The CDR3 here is CAWTAGLGNQPQHF. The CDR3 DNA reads TGTGCCTGGACAGCGGGCCTAGGAAATCAGCCCCAGCATTTT.

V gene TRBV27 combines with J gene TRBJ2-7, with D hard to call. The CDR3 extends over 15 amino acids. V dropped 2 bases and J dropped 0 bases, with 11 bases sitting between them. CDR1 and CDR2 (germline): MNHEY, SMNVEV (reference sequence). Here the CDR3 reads CASSLQAKSSYEQYF. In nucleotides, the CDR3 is TGTGCCAGCAGTTTACAAGCGAAGAGCTCCTACGAGCAGTACTTC.

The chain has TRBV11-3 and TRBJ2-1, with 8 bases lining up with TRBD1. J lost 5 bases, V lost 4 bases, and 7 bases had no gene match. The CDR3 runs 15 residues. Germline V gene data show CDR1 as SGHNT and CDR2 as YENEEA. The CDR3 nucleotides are TGTGCCAGCAGCTCACCGGGGACAGGTGACAATGAGCAGTTCTTC. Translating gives CASSSPGTGDNEQFF.